This TCR beta chain was documented in a study of cytomegalovirus exposure and HLA in healthy donors. The ends lost 6 bases at V and 3 bases at J; junction bases unmatched: 3. Germline V gene lookup returns CDR1 SNHLY and CDR2 FYNNEI. The CDR3 runs to 13 residues. Sequenced by immunoSEQ multiplex PCR; TCRdb stores in-frame clones only, minus some. The sample shows some 250,000 clones, around 87% of them seen only once. The specimen sequenced was PBMCs. The chain combines TRBV2 with TRBJ1-1; 8 bases match TRBD1. The receptor was derived from a woman aged 18-35 years in good health and CMV-seronegative. The DNA of the CDR3 is TGTGCCAGCAGACGACAGGGGTACACTGAAGCTTTCTTT. As protein: CASRRQGYTEAFF.